The clone carrying this T cell receptor beta chain was observed once. Germline V gene lookup returns CDR1 GTSNPN and CDR2 SVGIG (reference sequence). CDR3 length: 16 amino acids. With 3 bases removed from V and 0 bases from J, the gap between germline ends came to 18 bases. This sample stems from a study of blood T cell repertoires in COVID-19. On the study more broadly: Specimens from acute and convalescent COVID-19 originated in the United States, Italy and Spain. PBMCs, B-cell-depleted T cells, or T cells were the source of the cDNA or gDNA that made up the material.

Authors' methods: Amplification from reference gene primers served as the basis for estimated nucleated cell counts. Some clones are missing from TCRdb's copy, which holds only in-frame ones; the method was immunoSEQ multiplex PCR. D and trimming come from the DNA, and the V and J calls and clone size come from that table. The sample lists approximately 100,000 clones; 88% were seen once. The rearrangement joins TRBV30 to TRBJ2-7; D call uncertain. The sequencing sample was made of peripheral blood. The TCR comes from a human donor in a cohort sampled during active COVID-19. The CDR3 bases are TGTGCCTGGAGCCCCATCCTCGTCCGGAGCTCCTACGAGCAGTACTTC. Translation gives CAWSPILVRSSYEQYF.